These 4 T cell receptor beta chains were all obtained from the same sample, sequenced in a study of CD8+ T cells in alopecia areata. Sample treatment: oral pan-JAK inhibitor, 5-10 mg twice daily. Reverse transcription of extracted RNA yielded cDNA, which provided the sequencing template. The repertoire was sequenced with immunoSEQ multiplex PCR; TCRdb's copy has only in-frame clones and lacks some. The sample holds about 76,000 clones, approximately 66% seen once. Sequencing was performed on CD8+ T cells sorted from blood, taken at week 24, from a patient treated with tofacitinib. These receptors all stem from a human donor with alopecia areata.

The CDR3 DNA sequence: TGTGCCAGCAGCACAGGGGCCGAAGAGACCCAGTACTTC. Protein product: CASSTGAEETQYF. The chain recombines TRBV19 with TRBJ2-5, with 7 bases matching TRBD1. Losses at the gene ends were 9 bases for V and 3 bases for J; bases not matched to a gene: 7. The CDR3 totals 13 residues. From germline, CDR1 is LNHDA and CDR2 SQIVND (reference sequence). The full variable domain, in which reference TRBV19 and TRBJ2-5 provide the parts outside the CDR3, is DGGITQSPKYLFRKEGQNVTLSCEQNLNHDAMYWYRQDPGQGLRLIYYSQIVNDFQKGDIAEGYSVSREKKESFPLTVTSAQKNPTAFYLCASSTGAEETQYFGPGTRLLVL.

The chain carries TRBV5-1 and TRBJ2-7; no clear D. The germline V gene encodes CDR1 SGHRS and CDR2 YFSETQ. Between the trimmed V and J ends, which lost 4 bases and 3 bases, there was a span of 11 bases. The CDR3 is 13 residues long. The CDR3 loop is CASSLRLDYEQYF. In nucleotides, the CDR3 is TGCGCCAGCAGCCTCCGACTGGACTACGAGCAGTACTTC.

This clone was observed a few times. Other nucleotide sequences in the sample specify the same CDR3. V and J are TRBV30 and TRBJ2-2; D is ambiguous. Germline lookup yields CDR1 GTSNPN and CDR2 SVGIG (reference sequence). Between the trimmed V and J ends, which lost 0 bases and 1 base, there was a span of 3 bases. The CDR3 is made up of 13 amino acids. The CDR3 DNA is TGTGCCTGGAGTGTGGTGAACACCGGGGAGCTGTTTTTT. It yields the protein CAWSVVNTGELFF.

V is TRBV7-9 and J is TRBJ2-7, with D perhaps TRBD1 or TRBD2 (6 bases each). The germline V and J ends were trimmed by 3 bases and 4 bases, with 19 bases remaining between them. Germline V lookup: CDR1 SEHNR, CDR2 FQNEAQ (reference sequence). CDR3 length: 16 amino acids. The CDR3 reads CASSFLGGGDNYEQYF. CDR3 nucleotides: TGTGCCAGCAGCTTTCTCGGGGGCGGGGATAATTACGAGCAGTACTTC.